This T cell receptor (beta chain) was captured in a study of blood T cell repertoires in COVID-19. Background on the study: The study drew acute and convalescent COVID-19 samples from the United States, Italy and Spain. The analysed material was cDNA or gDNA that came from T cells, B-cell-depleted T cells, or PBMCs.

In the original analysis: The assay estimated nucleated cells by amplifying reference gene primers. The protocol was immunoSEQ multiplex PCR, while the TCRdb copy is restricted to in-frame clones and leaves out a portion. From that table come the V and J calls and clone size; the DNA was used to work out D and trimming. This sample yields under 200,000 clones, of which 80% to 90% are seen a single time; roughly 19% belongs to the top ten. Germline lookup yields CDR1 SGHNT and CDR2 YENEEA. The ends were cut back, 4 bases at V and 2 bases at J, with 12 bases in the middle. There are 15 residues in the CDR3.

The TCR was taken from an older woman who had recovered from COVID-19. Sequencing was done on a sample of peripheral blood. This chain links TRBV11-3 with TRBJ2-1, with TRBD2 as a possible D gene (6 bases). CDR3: CASSWGGGAYNEQFF. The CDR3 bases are TGTGCCAGCAGCTGGGGAGGAGGGGCCTACAATGAGCAGTTCTTC.